Listed below are T cell receptor beta chains from one sample, sequenced in a study of blood T cell repertoires in COVID-19. Clones were sequenced by immunoSEQ multiplex PCR, and TCRdb holds only the in-frame ones, with some missing. The data contain a few hundred thousand clones, 80% of them seen just once; the ten biggest clones take up about 7.2%. Sequencing was performed on PBMCs or T cells enriched from blood (not recorded which). Source of these receptors: a woman aged 35 to 49 with acute COVID-19. Each CDR3 is given with its conserved first and last residue. Each record gives: D gene, V gene, J gene, clone size, CDR3 protein, CDR3 DNA. D genes are given only for firm matches. Some rows have no size entry. The others give once, few or many, or a class for an expanded clone.

NA	TRBV7-3	TRBJ1-2	NA	CASSPGVGYGYTF	TGTGCCAGCAGTCCAGGGGTAGGCTATGGCTACACCTTC
NA	TRBV7-2	TRBJ1-2	once	CASSPRQTSYGYTF	TGTGCCAGCAGTCCTAGACAGACTTCCTATGGCTACACCTTC
NA	TRBV19	TRBJ2-5	NA	CASSIYREETQYF	TGTGCCAGTAGTATATACAGAGAAGAGACCCAGTACTTC
TRBD1	TRBV25-1	TRBJ2-2	NA	CASSAGQGSDTGELFF	TGTGCCAGCAGCGCGGGACAGGGCTCTGACACCGGGGAGCTGTTTTTT
NA	TRBV23-1	TRBJ2-5	NA	CASSQSLLDCKETQYF	TGCGCCAGCAGTCAATCGCTTCTGGACTGTAAAGAGACCCAGTACTTC
NA	TRBV30	TRBJ1-4	NA	CAWSVGAENEKLFF	TGTGCCTGGAGTGTCGGAGCCGAGAATGAAAAACTGTTTTTT
NA	TRBV7-3	TRBJ1-3	few	CASSLDGGVSGNTIYF	TGTGCCAGCAGCTTAGACGGAGGGGTCTCTGGAAACACCATATATTTT
NA	TRBV19	TRBJ2-2	NA	CATNRRARGTGELFF	TGTGCCACCAACCGCAGGGCTCGAGGCACCGGGGAGCTGTTTTTT
NA	TRBV7-9	TRBJ1-1	NA	CASSPMLIVGQIMNTEAFF	TGTGCCAGCAGCCCGATGTTGATCGTAGGACAGATAATGAACACTGAAGCTTTCTTT
TRBD2	TRBV9	TRBJ2-1	once	CASSVETSGSFYNEQFF	TGTGCCAGCAGCGTAGAAACTAGCGGGAGTTTCTACAATGAGCAGTTCTTC
NA	TRBV6-4	TRBJ1-1	NA	CASSVSGDLDTEAFF	TGTGCCAGCAGTGTATCAGGGGACCTGGACACTGAAGCTTTCTTT
TRBD1	TRBV3-1/TRBV3-2	TRBJ2-1	NA	CASSKDRGDYNEQFF	TGTGCCAGCAGCAAGGACAGGGGCGATTACAATGAGCAGTTCTTC
NA	TRBV5-8	TRBJ1-2	NA	CASSSKGGEAYGYTF	TGTGCCAGCAGTTCCAAAGGCGGTGAGGCCTATGGCTACACCTTC
TRBD1	TRBV5-1	TRBJ1-5	few	CASSLEGQGNQPQHF	TGCGCCAGCAGCTTGGAAGGACAGGGTAATCAGCCCCAGCATTTT
NA	TRBV18	TRBJ2-7	NA	CASSQQQLDEQYF	TGTGCCAGCTCACAGCAGCAGCTAGACGAGCAGTACTTC
TRBD1	TRBV12-5	TRBJ1-1	few	CASGTGVSDTEAFF	TGTGCTAGTGGTACAGGGGTTTCTGACACTGAAGCTTTCTTT
NA	TRBV6-5	TRBJ1-1	once	CASRQYTEAFF	TGTGCCAGCAGACAATACACTGAAGCTTTCTTT
TRBD2	TRBV27	TRBJ2-5	NA	CASQRLAGSQETQYF	TGTGCCAGCCAGCGTCTAGCGGGCAGCCAAGAGACCCAGTACTTC
NA	TRBV27	TRBJ2-5	NA	CASTSRGRETQYF	TGTGCCAGCACCTCGCGCGGGCGAGAGACCCAGTACTTC
NA	TRBV5-4	TRBJ1-6	NA	CASSSAPSGQNPLHF	TGTGCCAGCAGCTCAGCACCCTCGGGACAAAACCCCCTCCACTTT
NA	TRBV3-1/TRBV3-2	TRBJ1-2	few	CASSQLAQGNGYTF	TGTGCCAGCAGCCAGTTGGCCCAGGGAAATGGCTACACCTTC
NA	TRBV6-2/TRBV6-3	TRBJ1-1	NA	CASSYLTEAFF	TGTGCCAGCAGTTATCTGACTGAAGCTTTCTTT
TRBD2	TRBV11-1	TRBJ2-3	NA	CASRPTSGGTDTQYF	TGTGCCAGCAGGCCCACTAGCGGGGGGACAGATACGCAGTATTTT
NA	TRBV18	TRBJ1-5	NA	CASSGNIAGVSNQPQHF	TGTGCCAGCTCCGGCAACATCGCGGGGGTCAGCAATCAGCCCCAGCATTTT
NA	TRBV7-2	TRBJ1-2	NA	CASSSQGRVYGYTF	TGTGCCAGCAGCTCACAGGGAAGAGTCTATGGCTACACCTTC
NA	TRBV6-5	TRBJ1-5	NA	CASSYSHGSNQPQHF	TGTGCCAGCAGTTACTCGCACGGTAGCAATCAGCCCCAGCATTTT
NA	TRBV11-2	TRBJ2-2	NA	CASSLRDYTGELFF	TGTGCCAGCAGCTTAAGAGATTACACCGGGGAGCTGTTTTTT
NA	TRBV10-2	TRBJ1-5	NA	CASSGGVSMGNQPQHF	TGCGCCAGCAGTGGGGGGGTGTCTATGGGCAATCAGCCCCAGCATTTT
NA	TRBV29-1	TRBJ1-5	NA	CSVLSDSSNQPQHF	TGCAGCGTCCTCTCTGACAGTAGCAATCAGCCCCAGCATTTT
TRBD1	TRBV4-2	TRBJ1-1	NA	CASSQAGQGNTEAFF	TGTGCCAGCAGCCAAGCGGGACAGGGGAACACTGAAGCTTTCTTT
NA	TRBV6-5	TRBJ1-2	NA	CASRLNRPYGYTF	TGTGCCAGCAGATTGAACAGACCCTATGGCTACACCTTC
TRBD1	TRBV6-5	TRBJ2-2	NA	CASSTQGTAQELFF	TGTGCCAGCAGCACCCAAGGGACAGCACAGGAGCTGTTTTTT
NA	TRBV5-5	TRBJ1-5	few	CASSLVVSNQPQHF	TGTGCCAGCAGCTTAGTAGTTAGCAATCAGCCCCAGCATTTT
NA	TRBV5-6	TRBJ1-1	NA	CASSFLGAEAEAFF	TGTGCCAGCAGCTTTCTGGGGGCTGAAGCTGAAGCTTTCTTT
NA	TRBV30	TRBJ1-5	NA	CAWGTGSNQPQHF	TGTGCCTGGGGAACAGGGAGCAATCAGCCCCAGCATTTT
TRBD2	TRBV27	TRBJ2-1	NA	CASSLPLGPSGVKNEQFF	TGTGCCAGCAGTCTGCCCTTAGGCCCTAGCGGAGTGAAAAATGAGCAGTTCTTC
NA	TRBV6-5	TRBJ1-5	NA	CASKPRPEGPQHF	TGTGCCAGCAAACCGAGACCTGAGGGGCCCCAGCATTTT
TRBD1	TRBV7-2	TRBJ1-3	once	CASSPRQGNGNTIYF	TGTGCCAGCAGCCCCCGACAGGGTAATGGAAACACCATATATTTT
TRBD1	TRBV4-2	TRBJ1-4	NA	CASSQKGRGQVNEKLFF	TGTGCCAGCAGCCAAAAAGGTCGGGGACAGGTTAATGAAAAACTGTTTTTT
NA	TRBV2	TRBJ1-1	NA	CASSEKGGRDEAFF	TGTGCCAGCAGTGAAAAGGGGGGGCGCGATGAAGCTTTCTTT
NA	TRBV28	TRBJ2-1	NA	CASSLLTQGQFF	TGTGCCAGCAGTTTATTAACGCAGGGGCAGTTCTTC
TRBD1	TRBV6-5	TRBJ1-2	NA	CASSSGTGGSYGYTF	TGTGCCAGCAGCTCCGGGACAGGGGGCAGCTATGGCTACACCTTC
TRBD1	TRBV28	TRBJ1-4	NA	CASSPMDRDNEKLFF	TGTGCCAGCAGTCCGATGGACAGGGATAATGAAAAACTGTTTTTT
TRBD2	TRBV28	TRBJ2-7	NA	CASSSQGLAGRNSYEQYF	TGTGCCAGCAGTTCCCAGGGACTAGCGGGGAGAAACTCCTACGAGCAGTACTTC
TRBD2	TRBV6-5	TRBJ2-4	NA	CASSYGGVGNIQYF	TGTGCCAGCAGTTACGGGGGGGTAGGAAACATTCAGTACTTC
NA	TRBV28	TRBJ1-2	NA	CASYRVEYGYTF	TGTGCCAGTTACAGGGTTGAGTATGGCTACACCTTC
NA	TRBV30	TRBJ1-2	NA	CAWSVQSLYGYTF	TGTGCCTGGAGTGTACAGAGCTTATATGGCTACACCTTC
TRBD1	TRBV6-2/TRBV6-3	TRBJ1-1	NA	CASSPRQGQGEEAFF	TGTGCCAGCAGCCCTAGACAGGGACAGGGGGAAGAAGCTTTCTTT
NA	TRBV7-2	TRBJ2-5	NA	CASSHGIGRVQETQYF	TGTGCCAGCAGCCATGGGATCGGGAGAGTACAAGAGACCCAGTACTTC
NA	TRBV7-8	TRBJ1-5	NA	CASSLFSDSNQPQHF	TGTGCCAGCAGCTTATTTTCAGATAGCAATCAGCCCCAGCATTTT